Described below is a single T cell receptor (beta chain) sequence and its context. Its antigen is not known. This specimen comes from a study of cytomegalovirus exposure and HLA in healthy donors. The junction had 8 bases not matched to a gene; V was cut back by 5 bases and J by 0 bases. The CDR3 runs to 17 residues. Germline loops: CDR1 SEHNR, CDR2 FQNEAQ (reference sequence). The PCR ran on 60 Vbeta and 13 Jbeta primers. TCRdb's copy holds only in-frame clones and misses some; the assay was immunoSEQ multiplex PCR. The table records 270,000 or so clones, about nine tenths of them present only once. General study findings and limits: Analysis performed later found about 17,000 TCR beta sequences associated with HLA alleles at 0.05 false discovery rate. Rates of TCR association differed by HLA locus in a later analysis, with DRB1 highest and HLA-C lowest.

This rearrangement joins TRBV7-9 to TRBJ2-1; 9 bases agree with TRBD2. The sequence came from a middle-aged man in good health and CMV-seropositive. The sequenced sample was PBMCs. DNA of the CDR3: TGTGCCAGCAGCCTCCCGACTAGCGGAAGCTCCTACAATGAGCAGTTCTTC. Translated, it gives CASSLPTSGSSYNEQFF.